This T cell receptor beta chain was captured in a study of Graves' ophthalmopathy and Graves' hyperthyroidism. Points from the study as a whole: Most thyroid-expanded clonotypes exceeding 0.001 frequency were also found in blood. Sensitivity of around 86% and specificity of around 80% were achieved when a 13-signature model separated ophthalmopathy from stable hyperthyroidism.

Excluded were patients with other autoimmune diseases, uncontrolled infections, pregnancy or lactation. The study amplified TCR beta CDR3 regions using RNA transcripts. A first-round RT-PCR used HTBI primers, followed by a second-round multiplex PCR. TCRdb ran MiXCR on the multiplex PCR reads and lists one entry per CDR3 protein. The sample shows hundreds of thousands of distinct CDR3 sequences, less than 55% of them seen only once. Details on this clonotype: Its target is not known.

This clonotype was obtained from an adult man with Graves' ophthalmopathy. The sample taken for sequencing was peripheral blood.

The CDR3 loop is CASSLGPVNYGYTF. In DNA, the CDR3 is TGTGCCAGCAGCTTAGGACCGGTGAACTATGGCTACACCTTC. The chain combines TRBV11-2 with TRBJ1-2; D is unclear. V was clipped by 1 base and J by 2 bases, with 8 bases between them. The CDR3 totals 14 residues. CDR1 and CDR2 (germline): SGHAT, FQNNGV.